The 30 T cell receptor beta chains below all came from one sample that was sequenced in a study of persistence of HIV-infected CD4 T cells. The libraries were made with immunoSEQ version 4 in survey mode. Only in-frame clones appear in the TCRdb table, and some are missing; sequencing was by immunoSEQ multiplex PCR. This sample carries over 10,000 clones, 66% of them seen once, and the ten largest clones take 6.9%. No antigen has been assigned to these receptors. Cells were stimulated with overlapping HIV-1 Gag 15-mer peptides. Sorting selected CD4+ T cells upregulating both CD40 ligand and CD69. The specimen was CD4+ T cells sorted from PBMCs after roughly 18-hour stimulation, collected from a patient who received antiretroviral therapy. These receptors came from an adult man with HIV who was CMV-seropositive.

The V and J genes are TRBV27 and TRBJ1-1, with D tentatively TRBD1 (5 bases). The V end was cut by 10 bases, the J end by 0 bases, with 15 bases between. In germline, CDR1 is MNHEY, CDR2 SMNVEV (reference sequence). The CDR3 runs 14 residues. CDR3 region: CATRQSTMNTEAFF. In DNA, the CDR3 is TGTGCCACCCGACAGAGTACTATGAACACTGAAGCTTTCTTT.

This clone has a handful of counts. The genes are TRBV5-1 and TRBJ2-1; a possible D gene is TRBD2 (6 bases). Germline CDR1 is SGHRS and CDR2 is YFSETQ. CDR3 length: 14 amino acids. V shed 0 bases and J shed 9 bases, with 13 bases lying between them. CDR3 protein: CASSLDQGGREQFF. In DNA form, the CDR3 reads TGCGCCAGCAGCTTGGACCAGGGAGGTCGTGAGCAGTTCTTC. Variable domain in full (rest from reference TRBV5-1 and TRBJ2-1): KAGVTQTPRYLIKTRGQQVTLSCSPISGHRSVSWYQQTPGQGLQFLFEYFSETQRNKGNFPGRFSGRQFSNSRSEMNVSTLELGDSALYLCASSLDQGGREQFFGPGTRLTVL.

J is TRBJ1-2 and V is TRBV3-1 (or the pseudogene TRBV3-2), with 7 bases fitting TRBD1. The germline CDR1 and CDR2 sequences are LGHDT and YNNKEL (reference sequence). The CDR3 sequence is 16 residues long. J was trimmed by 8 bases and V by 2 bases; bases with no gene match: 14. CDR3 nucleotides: TGTGCCAGCAGCCAACCCCACAACAGGGGAGGGGGCGGCTACACCTTC. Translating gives CASSQPHNRGGGGYTF.

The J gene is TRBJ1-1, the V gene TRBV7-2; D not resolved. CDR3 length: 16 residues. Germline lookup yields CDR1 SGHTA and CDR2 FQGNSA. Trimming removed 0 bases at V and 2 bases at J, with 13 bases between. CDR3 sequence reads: CASSLAVGVSNTEAFF. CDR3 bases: TGTGCCAGCAGCTTAGCGGTAGGAGTCAGTAACACTGAAGCTTTCTTT.

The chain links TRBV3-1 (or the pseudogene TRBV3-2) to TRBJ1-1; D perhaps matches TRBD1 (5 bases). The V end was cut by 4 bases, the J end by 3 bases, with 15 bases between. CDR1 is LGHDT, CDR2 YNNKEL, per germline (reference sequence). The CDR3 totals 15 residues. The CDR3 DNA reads TGTGCCAGCAGCCCCCGCGGGGTGGGGCACACTGAAGCTTTCTTT. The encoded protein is CASSPRGVGHTEAFF.

The DNA of the CDR3 is TGCAGCGTTGAGGGAGTTGGACAGGTGGGCTATGGCTACACCTTC. Its protein is CSVEGVGQVGYGYTF. The V and J genes are TRBV29-1 and TRBJ1-2; 7 bases are shared with TRBD1. CDR3 length: 15 residues. V dropped 3 bases and J dropped 4; count of bases not matched to a gene: 11. CDR1 and CDR2 (germline): SQVTM, ANQGSEA.

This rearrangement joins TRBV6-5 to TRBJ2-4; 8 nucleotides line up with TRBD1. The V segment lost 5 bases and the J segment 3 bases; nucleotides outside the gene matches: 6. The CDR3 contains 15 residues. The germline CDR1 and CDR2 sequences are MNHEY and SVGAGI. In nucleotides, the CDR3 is TGTGCCAGCAGTATTTGGACAGGGAGCAAAAACATTCAGTACTTC. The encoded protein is CASSIWTGSKNIQYF.

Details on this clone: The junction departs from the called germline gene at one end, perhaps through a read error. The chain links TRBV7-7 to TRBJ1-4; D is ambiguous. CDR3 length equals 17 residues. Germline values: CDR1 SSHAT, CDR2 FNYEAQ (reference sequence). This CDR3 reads CASSLDLRVWTNEKLFF. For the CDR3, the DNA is TGTGCTAGCAGCTTAGATTTAAGGGTTTGGACTAATGAAAAACTGTTTTTT. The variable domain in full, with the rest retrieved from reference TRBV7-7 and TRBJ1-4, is GAGVSQSPRYKVTKRGQDVTLRCDPISSHATLYWYQQALGQGPEFLTYFNYEAQPDKSGLPSDRFSAERPEGSISTLTIQRTEQRDSAMYRCASSLDLRVWTNEKLFFGSGTQLSVL.

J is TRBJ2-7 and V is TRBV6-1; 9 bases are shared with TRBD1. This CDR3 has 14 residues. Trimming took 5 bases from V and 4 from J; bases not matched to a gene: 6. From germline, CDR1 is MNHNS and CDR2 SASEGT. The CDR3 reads CASSPGTGSYEQYF. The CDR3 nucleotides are TGTGCCAGCAGTCCCGGGACAGGGTCGTACGAGCAGTACTTC.

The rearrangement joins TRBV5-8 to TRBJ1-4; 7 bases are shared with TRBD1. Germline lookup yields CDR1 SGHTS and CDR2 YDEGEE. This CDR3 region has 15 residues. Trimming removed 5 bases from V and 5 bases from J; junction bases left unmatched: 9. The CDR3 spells CASSSGTAINEKLFF. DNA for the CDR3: TGTGCCAGCAGTTCCGGGACAGCTATAAATGAAAAACTGTTTTTT.

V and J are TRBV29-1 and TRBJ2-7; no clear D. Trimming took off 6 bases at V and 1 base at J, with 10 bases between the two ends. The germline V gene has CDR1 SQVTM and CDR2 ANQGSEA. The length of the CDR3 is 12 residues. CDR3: CSVARGSYEQYF. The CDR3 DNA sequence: TGCAGCGTCGCTAGAGGATCCTACGAGCAGTACTTC.

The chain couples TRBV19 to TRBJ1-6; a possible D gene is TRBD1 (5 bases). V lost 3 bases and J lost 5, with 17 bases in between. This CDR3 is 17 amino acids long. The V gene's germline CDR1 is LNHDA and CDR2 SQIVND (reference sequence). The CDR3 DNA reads TGTGCCAGTAGTATGAGGTACTCCGACAGAAATAATTCACCCCTCCACTTT. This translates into CASSMRYSDRNNSPLHF.

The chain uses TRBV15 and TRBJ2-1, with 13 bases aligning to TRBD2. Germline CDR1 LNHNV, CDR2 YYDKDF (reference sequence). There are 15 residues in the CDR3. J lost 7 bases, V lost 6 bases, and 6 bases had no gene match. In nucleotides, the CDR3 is TGTGCCACCAGAAAAAGGGGACTAGCGGGAAATGAGCAGTTCTTC. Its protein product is CATRKRGLAGNEQFF. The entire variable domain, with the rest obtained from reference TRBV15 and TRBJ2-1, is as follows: DAMVIQNPRYQVTQFGKPVTLSCSQTLNHNVMYWYQQKSSQAPKLLFHYYDKDFNNEADTPDNFQSRRPNTSFCFLDIRSPGLGDTAMYLCATRKRGLAGNEQFFGPGTRLTVL.

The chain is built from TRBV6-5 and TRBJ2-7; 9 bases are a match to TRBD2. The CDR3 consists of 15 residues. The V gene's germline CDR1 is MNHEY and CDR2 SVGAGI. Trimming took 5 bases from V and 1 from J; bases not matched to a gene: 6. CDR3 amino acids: CASSPLTSGSYEQYF. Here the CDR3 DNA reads TGTGCCAGCAGTCCTCTGACTAGCGGTTCCTACGAGCAGTACTTC.

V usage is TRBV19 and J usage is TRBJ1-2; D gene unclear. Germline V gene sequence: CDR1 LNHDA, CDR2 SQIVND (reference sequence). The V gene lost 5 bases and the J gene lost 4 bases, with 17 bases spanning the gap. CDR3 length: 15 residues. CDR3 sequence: CASSLTPFGGYGYTF. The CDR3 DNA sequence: TGTGCCAGTAGTCTGACACCTTTTGGAGGCTATGGCTACACCTTC.

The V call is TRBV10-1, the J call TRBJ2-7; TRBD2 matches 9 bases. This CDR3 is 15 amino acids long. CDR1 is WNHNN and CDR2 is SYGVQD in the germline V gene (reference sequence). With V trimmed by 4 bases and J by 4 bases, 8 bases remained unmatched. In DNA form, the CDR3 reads TGCGCCAGCAGTGGACTAAGCGGGGGGCGATACGAGCAGTACTTC. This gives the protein CASSGLSGGRYEQYF.

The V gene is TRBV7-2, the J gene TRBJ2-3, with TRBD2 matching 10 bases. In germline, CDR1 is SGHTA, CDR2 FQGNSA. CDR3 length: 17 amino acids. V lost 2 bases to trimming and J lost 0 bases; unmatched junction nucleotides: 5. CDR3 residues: CASSLSGGAFSTDTQYF. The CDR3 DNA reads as TGTGCCAGCAGCTTAAGCGGGGGGGCCTTTAGCACAGATACGCAGTATTTT.

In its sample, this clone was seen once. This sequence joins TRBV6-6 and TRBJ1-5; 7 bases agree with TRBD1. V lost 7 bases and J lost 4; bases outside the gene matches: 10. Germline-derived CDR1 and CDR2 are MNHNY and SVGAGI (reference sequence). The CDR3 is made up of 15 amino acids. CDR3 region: CASTQGGWENQPQHF. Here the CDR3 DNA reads TGTGCCAGCACCCAGGGGGGTTGGGAGAATCAGCCCCAGCATTTT.

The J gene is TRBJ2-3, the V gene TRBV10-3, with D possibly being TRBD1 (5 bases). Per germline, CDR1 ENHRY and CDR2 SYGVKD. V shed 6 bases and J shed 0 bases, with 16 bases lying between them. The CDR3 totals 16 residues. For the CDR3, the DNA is TGTGCCATCAGAAGCCCCAGGGCTACGAGCACAGATACGCAGTATTTT. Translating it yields CAIRSPRATSTDTQYF.

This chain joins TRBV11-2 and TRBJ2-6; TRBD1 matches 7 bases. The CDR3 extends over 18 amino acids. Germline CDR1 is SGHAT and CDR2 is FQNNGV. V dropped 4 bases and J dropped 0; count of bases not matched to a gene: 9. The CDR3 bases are TGTGCCAGCAGCTACGACAGGGCAGTCTTCTCTGGGGCCAACGTCCTGACTTTC. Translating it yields CASSYDRAVFSGANVLTF.

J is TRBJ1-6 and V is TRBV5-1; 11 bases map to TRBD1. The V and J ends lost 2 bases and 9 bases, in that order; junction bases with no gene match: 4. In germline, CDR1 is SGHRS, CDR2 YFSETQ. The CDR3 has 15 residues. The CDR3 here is CASSFGTGGTSPLHF. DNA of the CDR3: TGCGCCAGCAGCTTTGGGACAGGGGGAACTTCACCCCTCCACTTT.

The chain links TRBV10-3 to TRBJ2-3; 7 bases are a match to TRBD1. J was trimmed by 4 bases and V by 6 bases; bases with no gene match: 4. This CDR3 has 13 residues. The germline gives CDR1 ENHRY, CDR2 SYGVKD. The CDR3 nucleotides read TGTGCCATCAGACTAACAGGGGCAGATACGCAGTATTTT. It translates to CAIRLTGADTQYF.

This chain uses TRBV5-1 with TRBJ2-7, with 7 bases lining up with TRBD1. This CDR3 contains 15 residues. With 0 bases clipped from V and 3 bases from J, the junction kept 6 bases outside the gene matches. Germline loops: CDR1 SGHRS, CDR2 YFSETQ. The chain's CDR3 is CASSLVPGQSYEQYF. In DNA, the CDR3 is TGCGCCAGCAGCTTGGTCCCGGGACAGAGCTACGAGCAGTACTTC.

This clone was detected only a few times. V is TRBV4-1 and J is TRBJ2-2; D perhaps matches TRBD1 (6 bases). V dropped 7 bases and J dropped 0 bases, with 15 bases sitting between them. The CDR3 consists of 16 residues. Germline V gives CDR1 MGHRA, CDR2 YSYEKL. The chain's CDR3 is CASNMGHGPNTGELFF. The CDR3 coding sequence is TGCGCCAGCAATATGGGACACGGCCCGAACACCGGGGAGCTGTTTTTT.

The CDR3: CASSNPGQTQHF. The DNA of the CDR3 is TGTGCCAGCAGTAACCCGGGACAAACCCAGCATTTT. The rearrangement uses TRBV6-6 and TRBJ1-5, with D possibly being TRBD1 (6 bases). CDR3 length equals 12 residues. Germline V gene data show CDR1 as MNHNY and CDR2 as SVGAGI (reference sequence). V lost 5 bases to trimming and J lost 11 bases, with 13 bases between them.

CDR3 region: CSVEDSGLPNYGYTF. The CDR3 region has the DNA TGCAGCGTTGAGGATTCGGGGCTCCCTAACTATGGCTACACCTTC. This chain uses TRBV29-1 with TRBJ1-2; possible D gene TRBD1, 5 bases. V was pared by 3 bases and J by 0 bases, with 14 bases between. Germline values: CDR1 SQVTM, CDR2 ANQGSEA. This CDR3 contains 15 residues.

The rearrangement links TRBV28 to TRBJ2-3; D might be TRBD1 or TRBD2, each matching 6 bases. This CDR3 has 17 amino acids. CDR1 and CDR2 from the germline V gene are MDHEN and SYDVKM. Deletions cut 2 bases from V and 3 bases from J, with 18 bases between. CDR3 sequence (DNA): TGTGCCAGCAGTTTAGGCCCCTGGGGGGCAATGACAGATACGCAGTATTTT. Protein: CASSLGPWGAMTDTQYF.

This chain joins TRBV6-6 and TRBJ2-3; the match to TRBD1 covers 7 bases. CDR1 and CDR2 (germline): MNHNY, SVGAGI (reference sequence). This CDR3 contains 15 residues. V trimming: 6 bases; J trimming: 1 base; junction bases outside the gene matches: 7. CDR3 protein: CASRIDRAGTDTQYF. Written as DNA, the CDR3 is TGTGCCAGCAGAATCGACAGGGCGGGCACAGATACGCAGTATTTT.

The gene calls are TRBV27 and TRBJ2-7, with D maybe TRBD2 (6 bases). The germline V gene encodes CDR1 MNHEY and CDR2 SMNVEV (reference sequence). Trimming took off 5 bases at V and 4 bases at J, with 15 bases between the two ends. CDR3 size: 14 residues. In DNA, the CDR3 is TGTGCCAGCAGTGCGGGGATGCCCCCGTACGAGCAGTACTTC. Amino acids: CASSAGMPPYEQYF.

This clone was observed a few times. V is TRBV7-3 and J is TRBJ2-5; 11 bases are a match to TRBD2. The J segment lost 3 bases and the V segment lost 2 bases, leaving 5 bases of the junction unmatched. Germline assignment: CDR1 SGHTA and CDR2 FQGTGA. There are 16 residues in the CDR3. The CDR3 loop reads CASSLGLAGGEETQYF. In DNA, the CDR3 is TGTGCCAGCAGCTTAGGGCTAGCGGGAGGAGAAGAGACCCAGTACTTC.